This entry describes one T cell receptor beta chain. Authors' analysis steps: Estimates of nucleated cell counts were drawn from the amplification of reference gene primers. The repertoire was sequenced with immunoSEQ multiplex PCR; TCRdb's copy has only in-frame clones and lacks some. V and J calls plus clone size are reproduced from that table; the DNA served to infer D and trimming. The repertoire consists of some 160,000 clones, with 80% to 90% occurring once and the leading ten covering around 2.9%. This specimen belongs to a study of blood T cell repertoires in COVID-19. The overall study: From the United States, Italy and Spain came samples of acute and convalescent COVID-19. T cells, B-cell-depleted T cells, or PBMCs supplied cDNA or gDNA.

The ends lost 3 bases at V and 7 bases at J; junction bases unmatched: 5. The CDR3 extends over 14 amino acids. Per the germline V gene, CDR1 is SGHTA and CDR2 is FQGNSA. Sequencing was carried out using peripheral blood. This TCR came from a woman aged 55-70 years with active COVID-19. V usage is TRBV7-2 and J usage is TRBJ2-1; TRBD2 aligns across 8 bases. The CDR3 loop reads CASSFGTRKNEQFF. For the CDR3, the DNA is TGTGCCAGCAGCTTTGGGACTAGGAAGAATGAGCAGTTCTTC.